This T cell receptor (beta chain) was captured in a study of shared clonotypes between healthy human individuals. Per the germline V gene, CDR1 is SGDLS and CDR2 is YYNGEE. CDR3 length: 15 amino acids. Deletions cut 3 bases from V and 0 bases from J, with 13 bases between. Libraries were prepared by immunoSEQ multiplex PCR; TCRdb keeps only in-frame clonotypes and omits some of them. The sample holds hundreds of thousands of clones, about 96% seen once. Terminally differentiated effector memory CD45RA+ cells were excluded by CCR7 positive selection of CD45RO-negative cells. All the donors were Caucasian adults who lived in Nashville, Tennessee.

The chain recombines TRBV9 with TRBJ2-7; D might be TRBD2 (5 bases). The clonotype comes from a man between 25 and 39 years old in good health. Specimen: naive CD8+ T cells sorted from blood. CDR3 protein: CASSASPVSSYEQYF. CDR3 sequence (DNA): TGTGCCAGCAGCGCTAGCCCCGTCAGCTCCTACGAGCAGTACTTC.